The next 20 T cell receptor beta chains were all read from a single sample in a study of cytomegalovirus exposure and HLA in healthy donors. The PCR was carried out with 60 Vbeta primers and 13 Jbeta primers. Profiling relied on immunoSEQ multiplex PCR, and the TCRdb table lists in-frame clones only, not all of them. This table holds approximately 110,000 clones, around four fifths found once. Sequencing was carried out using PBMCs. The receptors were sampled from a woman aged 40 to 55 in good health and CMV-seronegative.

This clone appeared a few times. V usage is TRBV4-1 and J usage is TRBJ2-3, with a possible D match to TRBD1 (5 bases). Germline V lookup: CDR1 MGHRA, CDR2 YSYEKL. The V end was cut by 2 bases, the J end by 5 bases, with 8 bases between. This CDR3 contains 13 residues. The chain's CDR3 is CASSQWTRDTQYF. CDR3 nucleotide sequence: TGCGCCAGCAGCCAATGGACAAGAGATACGCAGTATTTT.

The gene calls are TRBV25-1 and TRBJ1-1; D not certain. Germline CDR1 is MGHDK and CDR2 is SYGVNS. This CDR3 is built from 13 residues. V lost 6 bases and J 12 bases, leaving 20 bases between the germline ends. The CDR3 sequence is CASSLNSGWKTFF. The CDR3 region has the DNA TGTGCCAGCAGCCTGAATTCCGGGTGGAAAACTTTCTTT.

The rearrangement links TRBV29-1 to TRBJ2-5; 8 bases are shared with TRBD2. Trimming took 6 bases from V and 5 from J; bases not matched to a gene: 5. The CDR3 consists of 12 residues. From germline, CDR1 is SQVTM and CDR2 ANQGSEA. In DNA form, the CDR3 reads TGCAGCGTCGGACTAGCCGGCGAGACCCAGTACTTC. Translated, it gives CSVGLAGETQYF.

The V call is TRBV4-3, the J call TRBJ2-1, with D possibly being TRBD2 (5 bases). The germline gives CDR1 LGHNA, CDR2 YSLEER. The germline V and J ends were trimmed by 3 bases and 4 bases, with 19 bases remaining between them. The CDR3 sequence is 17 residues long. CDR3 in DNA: TGCGCCAGCAGCCAGAGCGGACTCCCAGTCCTATACAATGAGCAGTTCTTC. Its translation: CASSQSGLPVLYNEQFF.

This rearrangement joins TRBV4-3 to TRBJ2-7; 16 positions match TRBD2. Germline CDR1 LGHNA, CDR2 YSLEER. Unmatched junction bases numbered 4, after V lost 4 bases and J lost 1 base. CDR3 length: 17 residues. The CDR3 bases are TGCGCCAGCAGCCGAGGGACTAGCGGGAGGGGATCCTACGAGCAGTACTTC. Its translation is CASSRGTSGRGSYEQYF.

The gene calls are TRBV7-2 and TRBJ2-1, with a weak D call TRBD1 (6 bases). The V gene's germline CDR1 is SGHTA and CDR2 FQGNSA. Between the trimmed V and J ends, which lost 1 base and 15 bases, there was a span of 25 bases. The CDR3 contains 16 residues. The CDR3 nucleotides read TGTGCCAGCAGCTTAGATTTTGGGGGCCTGGGGCCCGAACCGTTCTTC. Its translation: CASSLDFGGLGPEPFF.

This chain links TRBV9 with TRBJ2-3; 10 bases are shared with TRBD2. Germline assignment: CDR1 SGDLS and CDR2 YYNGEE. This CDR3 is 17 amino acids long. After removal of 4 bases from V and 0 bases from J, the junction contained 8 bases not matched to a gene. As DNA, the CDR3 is TGTGCCAGCAGCCCCACCTGGACTAGCGGAAGCACAGATACGCAGTATTTT. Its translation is CASSPTWTSGSTDTQYF.

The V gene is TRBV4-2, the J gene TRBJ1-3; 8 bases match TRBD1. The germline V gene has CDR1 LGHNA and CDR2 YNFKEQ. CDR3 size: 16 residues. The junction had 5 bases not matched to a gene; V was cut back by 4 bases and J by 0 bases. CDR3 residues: CASSRPTGDSGNTIYF. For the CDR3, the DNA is TGTGCCAGCAGCCGACCGACAGGGGACTCTGGAAACACCATATATTTT.

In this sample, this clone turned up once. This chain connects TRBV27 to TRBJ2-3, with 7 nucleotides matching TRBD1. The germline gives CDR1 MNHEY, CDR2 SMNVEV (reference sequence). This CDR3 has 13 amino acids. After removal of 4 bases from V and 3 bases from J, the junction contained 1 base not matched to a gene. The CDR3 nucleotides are TGTGCCAGCAGTTCAGGGGGAACAGATACGCAGTATTTT. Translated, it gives CASSSGGTDTQYF.

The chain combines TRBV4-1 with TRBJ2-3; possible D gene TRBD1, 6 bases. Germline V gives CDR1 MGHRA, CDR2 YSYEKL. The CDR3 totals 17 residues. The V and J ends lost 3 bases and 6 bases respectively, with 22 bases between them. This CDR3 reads CASSQSSGGVGADTQYF. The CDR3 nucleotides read TGCGCCAGCAGCCAGAGCTCAGGTGGGGTGGGGGCCGATACGCAGTATTTT.

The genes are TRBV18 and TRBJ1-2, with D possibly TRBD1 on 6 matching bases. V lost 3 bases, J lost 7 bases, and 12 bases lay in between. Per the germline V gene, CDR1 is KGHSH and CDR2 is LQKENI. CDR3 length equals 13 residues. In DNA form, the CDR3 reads TGTGCCAGCTCACCTGAAACGGACAGTGGCTACACCTTC. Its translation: CASSPETDSGYTF.

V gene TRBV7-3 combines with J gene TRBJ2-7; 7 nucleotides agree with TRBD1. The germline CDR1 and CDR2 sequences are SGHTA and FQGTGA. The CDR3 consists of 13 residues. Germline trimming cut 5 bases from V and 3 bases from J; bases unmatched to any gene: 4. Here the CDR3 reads CASSPSGGYEQYF. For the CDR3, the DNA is TGTGCCAGCAGCCCGTCAGGGGGCTACGAGCAGTACTTC.

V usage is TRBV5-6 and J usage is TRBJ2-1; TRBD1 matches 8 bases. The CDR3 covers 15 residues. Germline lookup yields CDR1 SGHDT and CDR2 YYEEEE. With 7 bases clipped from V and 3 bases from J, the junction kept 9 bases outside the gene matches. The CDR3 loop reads CASAAGRGLYNEQFF. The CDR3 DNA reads TGTGCCAGCGCCGCAGGCAGGGGGCTCTACAATGAGCAGTTCTTC.

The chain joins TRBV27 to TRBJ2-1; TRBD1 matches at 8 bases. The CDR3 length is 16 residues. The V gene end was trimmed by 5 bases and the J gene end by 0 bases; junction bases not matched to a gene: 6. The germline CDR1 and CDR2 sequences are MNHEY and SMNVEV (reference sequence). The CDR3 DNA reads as TGTGCCAGCAGTGCCTGGACAGGGAGCTCCTACAATGAGCAGTTCTTC. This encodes CASSAWTGSSYNEQFF.

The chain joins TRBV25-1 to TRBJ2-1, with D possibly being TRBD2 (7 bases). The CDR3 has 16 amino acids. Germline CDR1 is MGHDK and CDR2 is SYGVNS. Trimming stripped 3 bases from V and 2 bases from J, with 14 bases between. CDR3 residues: CASSEGGGGPYNEQFF. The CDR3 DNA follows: TGTGCCAGCAGTGAGGGGGGCGGGGGCCCCTACAATGAGCAGTTCTTC.

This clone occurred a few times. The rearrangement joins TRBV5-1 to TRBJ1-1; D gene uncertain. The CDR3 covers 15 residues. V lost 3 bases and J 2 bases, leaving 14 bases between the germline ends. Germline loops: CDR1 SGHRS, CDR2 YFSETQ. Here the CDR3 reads CASSSGGRSNTEAFF. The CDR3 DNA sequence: TGCGCCAGCAGCTCCGGAGGACGGTCTAACACTGAAGCTTTCTTT.

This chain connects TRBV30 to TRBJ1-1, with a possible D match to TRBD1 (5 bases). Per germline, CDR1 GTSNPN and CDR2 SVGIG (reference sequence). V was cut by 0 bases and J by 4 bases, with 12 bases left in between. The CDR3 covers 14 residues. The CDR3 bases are TGTGCCTGGAGTGTAACAGGCCTCGGCACTGAAGCTTTCTTT. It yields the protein CAWSVTGLGTEAFF.

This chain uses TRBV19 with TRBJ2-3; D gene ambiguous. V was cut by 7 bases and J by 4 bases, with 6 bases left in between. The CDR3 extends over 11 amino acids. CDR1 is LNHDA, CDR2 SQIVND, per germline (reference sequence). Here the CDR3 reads CASTSADTQYF. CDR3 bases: TGTGCCAGTACCTCCGCAGATACGCAGTATTTT.

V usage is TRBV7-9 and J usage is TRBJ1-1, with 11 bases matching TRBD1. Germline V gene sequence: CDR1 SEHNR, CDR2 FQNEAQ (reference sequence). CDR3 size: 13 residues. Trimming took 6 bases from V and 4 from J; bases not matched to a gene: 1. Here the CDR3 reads CASSGTGGTEAFF. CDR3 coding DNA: TGTGCCAGCAGTGGGACAGGGGGCACTGAAGCTTTCTTT.

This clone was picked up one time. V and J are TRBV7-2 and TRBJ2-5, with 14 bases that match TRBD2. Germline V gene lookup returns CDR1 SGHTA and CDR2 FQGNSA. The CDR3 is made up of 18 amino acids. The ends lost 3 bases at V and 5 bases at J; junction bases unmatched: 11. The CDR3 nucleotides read TGTGCCAGCAGCTTGACTAGCGGGGGGGTGGCGCGCTTCGAGACCCAGTACTTC. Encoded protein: CASSLTSGGVARFETQYF.